The rows below give T cell receptor beta chains drawn from one sample of a study of post-analysis software for immune sequencing data. TCRdb recomputed calls from the PCR reads with MiXCR, one row per CDR3 protein. The repertoire consists of approximately 770,000 distinct CDR3 sequences, with roughly 46% occurring once and the leading ten covering 4.9%. The source material was blood. These receptors all come from a girl under 18 with multiple sclerosis. The CDR3 runs from the conserved cysteine through the conserved F or W. A D gene is named only where the DNA matches it firmly. Expanded clones get a size class; other rows say once, few or many, or leave the size out.

J | D | size | V | CDR3 | DNA
TRBJ2-3 | TRBD2 | NA | TRBV5-6 | CASSVRLAGEADTQYF | TGTGCCAGCAGCGTACGACTAGCGGGAGAGGCAGATACGCAGTATTTT
TRBJ2-3 | NA | NA | TRBV4-1 | CASSLEAGDTQYF | TGCGCCAGCAGTCTGGAAGCGGGAGATACGCAGTATTTT
TRBJ1-4 | NA | few | TRBV5-1 | CASSSGGNLNEKLFF | TGCGCCAGCAGCTCGGGAGGGAACCTAAATGAAAAACTGTTTTTT
TRBJ1-2 | TRBD1 | NA | TRBV11-3 | CASSPSTGTGLGYTF | TGTGCCAGCAGCCCATCCACCGGGACAGGGCTTGGCTACACCTTC
TRBJ2-5 | TRBD2 | NA | TRBV20-1 | CSAKIIAGSGETQYF | TGCAGTGCTAAGATCATAGCGGGGAGTGGGGAGACCCAGTACTTC
TRBJ2-3 | TRBD1 | few | TRBV5-1 | CASTRDSYTDTQYF | TGCGCCAGCACCCGGGACAGCTACACAGATACGCAGTATTTT
TRBJ2-3 | NA | once | TRBV11-2 | CASSFLGPGTDTQYF | TGTGCCAGCAGCTTTCTGGGACCGGGCACAGATACGCAGTATTTT
TRBJ2-1 | NA | NA | TRBV7-3 | CASSPGFAGVGDEQFF | TGTGCCAGCAGCCCGGGCTTTGCGGGCGTAGGGGATGAGCAGTTCTTC
TRBJ2-7 | TRBD2 | NA | TRBV20-1 | CSVSGEREEIYEQYF | TGCAGTGTTTCCGGGGAGCGGGAGGAAATATACGAGCAGTACTTC
TRBJ2-1 | TRBD2 | few | TRBV7-2 | CASSLGVGLAVYEQFF | TGTGCCAGCAGCTTAGGCGTCGGACTAGCGGTCTATGAGCAGTTCTTC
TRBJ2-5 | NA | many | TRBV5-1 | CASSLLGLQETQYF | TGCGCCAGCAGCCTCCTGGGACTGCAAGAGACCCAGTACTTC
TRBJ2-7 | NA | NA | TRBV15 | CATSRVSGAYEQYF | TGTGCCACCAGCAGAGTTTCGGGGGCCTACGAGCAGTACTTC
TRBJ2-7 | TRBD1 | NA | TRBV20-1 | CSAPTGTGSTEQYF | TGCAGTGCTCCAACCGGGACAGGGTCCACCGAGCAGTACTTC
TRBJ1-5 | NA | few | TRBV6-1 | CASSFQPQHF | TGTGCCAGCAGTTTTCAGCCCCAGCATTTT
TRBJ2-7 | NA | many | TRBV7-9 | CASSLSVYEQYF | TGTGCCAGCAGTTTGTCCGTCTACGAGCAGTACTTC
TRBJ1-1 | NA | few | TRBV6-5 | CASSYRVEDSAFF | TGTGCCAGCAGTTACAGGGTTGAGGACTCCGCTTTCTTT
TRBJ2-5 | TRBD2 | few | TRBV7-2 | CASSNVAGPQETQYF | TGTGCCAGCAGTAACGTAGCGGGGCCACAAGAGACCCAGTACTTC
TRBJ2-3 | NA | NA | TRBV4-2 | CASSSPDPGEATDTQYF | TGTGCCAGCAGCTCCCCCGACCCGGGTGAAGCCACAGATACGCAGTATTTT
TRBJ2-3 | NA | NA | TRBV28 | CASSLLWNGRAEDTQYF | TGTGCCAGCAGTTTATTATGGAACGGCAGGGCGGAAGATACGCAGTATTTT
TRBJ2-1 | NA | NA | TRBV24-1 | CATSAASLREQFF | TGTGCCACCAGTGCCGCCTCTTTGCGGGAGCAGTTCTTC
TRBJ2-7 | TRBD2 | few | TRBV6-5 | CASSRLAGDSEQYF | TGTGCCAGCAGCCGACTAGCGGGAGATTCCGAGCAGTACTTC
TRBJ1-1 | NA | NA | TRBV20-1 | CSAMTSGAMGTEAFF | TGCAGTGCTATGACCTCAGGGGCGATGGGCACTGAAGCTTTCTTT
TRBJ1-4 | NA | NA | TRBV7-2 | CASSLTGPTNEKLFF | TGTGCCAGCAGCTTAACAGGTCCAACTAATGAAAAACTGTTTTTT
TRBJ2-7 | NA | few | TRBV20-1 | CSARKDSYYEQYF | TGCAGTGCTAGAAAGGACAGCTATTACGAGCAGTACTTC
TRBJ1-1 | NA | few | TRBV20-1 | CSARVGMNTEAFF | TGCAGTGCTAGGGTGGGGATGAACACTGAAGCTTTCTTT
TRBJ2-5 | NA | few | TRBV27 | CASSSLALQETQYF | TGTGCCAGCAGTTCGCTTGCCCTCCAAGAGACCCAGTACTTC
TRBJ2-7 | NA | NA | TRBV4-3 | CASSQDWLGHASEQYF | TGCGCCAGCAGCCAAGATTGGTTGGGGCACGCCTCCGAGCAGTACTTC
TRBJ2-3 | TRBD2 | few | TRBV7-9 | CASIPGLVDTQYF | TGTGCCAGCATCCCGGGACTAGTAGATACGCAGTATTTT
TRBJ2-5 | NA | NA | TRBV11-2 | CASSLPGGPTYQETQYF | TGTGCCAGCAGCCTCCCCGGGGGACCGACTTACCAAGAGACCCAGTACTTC
TRBJ2-7 | NA | NA | TRBV27 | CASSLSLGGSYEQYF | TGTGCCAGCAGCCTCTCTCTCGGAGGGTCCTACGAGCAGTACTTC
TRBJ1-2 | NA | NA | TRBV3-1 | CASSQWQGGYTF | TGTGCCAGCAGCCAATGGCAGGGAGGCTACACCTTC
TRBJ2-3 | NA | NA | TRBV27 | CASAQGRTDTQYF | TGTGCCTCCGCACAGGGCAGAACAGATACGCAGTATTTT
TRBJ2-4 | NA | NA | TRBV3-1 | CASSLGHSNKNIQYF | TGTGCCAGCAGCCTTGGACATTCTAATAAAAACATTCAATACTTC
TRBJ2-4 | TRBD1 | NA | TRBV7-2 | CASRNPGTGSHIQYF | TGTGCCAGCAGAAACCCCGGGACAGGGTCACACATTCAGTACTTC
TRBJ1-5 | NA | NA | TRBV4-3 | CASSQELGAQPQHF | TGCGCCAGCAGCCAAGAATTGGGGGCTCAGCCCCAGCATTTT
TRBJ1-2 | NA | NA | TRBV29-1 | CSAAGVDGVRGYTF | TGCAGCGCCGCCGGGGTTGACGGGGTCCGCGGCTACACCTTC
TRBJ2-5 | NA | NA | TRBV12-3/TRBV12-4 | CASRSSGPSEQYF | TGTGCCAGCAGGTCGTCGGGACCTTCTGAGCAGTACTTC
TRBJ2-3 | NA | NA | TRBV20-1 | CSASGQTKDTQYF | TGCAGTGCTAGTGGGCAGACTAAGGATACGCAGTATTTT
TRBJ2-1 | TRBD1 | NA | TRBV6-5 | CASRSDRDTGTGQFF | TGTGCCAGCAGATCCGACCGGGACACCGGGACAGGGCAGTTCTTC
TRBJ2-3 | NA | few | TRBV15 | CATSTWTADTQYF | TGTGCCACCAGCACCTGGACTGCTGATACGCAGTATTTT
TRBJ1-2 | NA | NA | TRBV7-2 | CASSLSSGQVVGYTF | TGTGCCAGCAGCTTAAGTAGTGGCCAAGTAGTAGGCTACACCTTC
TRBJ1-2 | TRBD1 | NA | TRBV29-1 | CSVVGQGDTYGYTF | TGCAGCGTGGTTGGACAGGGGGATACCTATGGCTACACCTTC
TRBJ2-7 | NA | NA | TRBV20-1 | CSATDLGGYEQYF | TGCAGTGCTACCGACTTGGGGGGCTACGAGCAGTACTTC
TRBJ2-1 | TRBD2 | once | TRBV30 | CAWSGGTSGRKYEQFF | TGTGCCTGGAGTGGGGGGACTAGCGGGAGAAAGTATGAGCAGTTCTTC
TRBJ2-5 | NA | NA | TRBV13 | CASSLKGRSEETQYF | TGTGCCAGCAGCCTTAAGGGGCGATCTGAAGAGACCCAGTACTTC